A selection of T cell receptor beta chains follows, all from one sample in a study of blood T cell repertoires in COVID-19. Assay used: immunoSEQ multiplex PCR; TCRdb lists only in-frame clones, some missing. The profile shows about 250,000 clones, 75% to 90% of them singletons. Material for sequencing was PBMCs or T cells enriched from blood (not recorded which). The receptors derive from a young woman who had recovered from COVID-19. Both conserved end residues are part of each CDR3. Fields, in order: D gene, V gene, J gene, clone size, CDR3 protein, CDR3 DNA. The D gene is left open where the match is weak. Rows give clone size only sometimes, using once, few, many, or a class for an expanded clone.

.	TRBV2	TRBJ2-7	.	CASKPRALSSYEQYF	TGTGCCAGCAAACCCAGGGCGCTTAGCTCCTACGAGCAGTACTTC
.	TRBV5-1	TRBJ2-7	.	CASSPRTGSIRYEQYF	TGCGCCAGCAGCCCACGCACAGGGTCGATCCGCTACGAGCAGTACTTC
.	TRBV9	TRBJ1-6	.	CASSPGTLNSPLHF	TGTGCCAGCAGCCCCGGGACACTTAATTCACCCCTCCACTTT
TRBD1	TRBV5-3	TRBJ1-6	.	CARSRDRGFSPLHF	TGTGCCAGAAGCAGGGACAGGGGATTTTCACCCCTCCACTTT
.	TRBV5-6	TRBJ1-1	.	CASSLAKGRYSTEAFF	TGTGCCAGCAGCTTGGCCAAGGGGCGTTACAGCACTGAAGCTTTCTTT
TRBD1	TRBV9	TRBJ2-2	.	CASSPYRGRIGELFF	TGTGCCAGCAGCCCCTACAGGGGGCGCATAGGGGAGCTGTTTTTT
.	TRBV20-1	TRBJ2-7	few	CSALRDYEQYF	TGCAGTGCCCTGAGAGACTACGAGCAGTACTTC
TRBD1	TRBV28	TRBJ1-1	.	CASSTTSGGTEAFF	TGTGCCAGCAGTACGACGTCAGGGGGAACTGAAGCTTTCTTT
TRBD2	TRBV4-1	TRBJ2-3	.	CASSLFGGGQDTDTQYF	TGCGCCAGCAGCCTATTCGGGGGGGGCCAAGACACAGATACGCAGTATTTT
.	TRBV14	TRBJ1-1	.	CASSPIWGGDTEAFF	TGTGCCAGCAGTCCTATTTGGGGGGGGGACACTGAAGCTTTCTTT
TRBD1	TRBV7-2	TRBJ1-2	.	CASSVPGQALDGYTF	TGTGCCAGCAGCGTTCCGGGACAGGCACTCGATGGCTACACCTTC
TRBD1	TRBV10-3	TRBJ1-2	once	CAIRDRGGDYGYTF	TGTGCCATCAGGGACAGGGGGGGCGACTATGGCTACACCTTC
TRBD1	TRBV29-1	TRBJ1-2	.	CSVDVGQGNYGYTF	TGCAGCGTTGATGTTGGACAGGGGAACTATGGCTACACCTTC
TRBD1	TRBV5-1	TRBJ2-7	.	CASSLTRGFSYEQYF	TGCGCCAGCAGCTTGACCAGGGGGTTTTCCTACGAGCAGTACTTC
TRBD2	TRBV6-1	TRBJ2-3	.	CASSEIAGGPDTQYF	TGTGCCAGCAGTGAAATAGCGGGGGGGCCAGATACGCAGTATTTT
.	TRBV7-3	TRBJ2-2	once	CASSSSKNYGGELFF	TGTGCCAGCAGCTCCTCAAAGAACTACGGCGGGGAGCTGTTTTTT
TRBD2	TRBV27	TRBJ2-3	.	CASSKTSGRTDTQYF	TGTGCCAGCAGTAAGACTAGCGGCCGCACAGATACGCAGTATTTT
TRBD2	TRBV19	TRBJ2-7	.	CASSIVGKTSGYYEQYF	TGTGCCAGTAGTATAGTGGGAAAAACTAGCGGCTACTACGAGCAGTACTTC
TRBD1	TRBV6-4	TRBJ2-2	.	CASSDGTGTTGELFF	TGTGCCAGCAGTGATGGGACAGGGACAACCGGGGAGCTGTTTTTT
TRBD2	TRBV25-1	TRBJ2-2	.	CASSRLARDTGELFF	TGTGCCAGCAGTAGACTAGCTAGGGACACCGGGGAGCTGTTTTTT
.	TRBV18	TRBJ2-5	once	CASSLLADLKETQYF	TGTGCCAGCTCACTATTAGCGGACCTAAAAGAGACCCAGTACTTC
.	TRBV23-1	TRBJ1-6	.	CASSPADSNSPLHF	TGCGCCAGCAGTCCCGCGGACAGTAATTCACCCCTCCACTTT
.	TRBV5-1	TRBJ1-1	.	CASSLARASEAFF	TGCGCCAGCAGCTTGGCGCGGGCCTCTGAAGCTTTCTTT
TRBD1	TRBV28	TRBJ2-1	.	CSAAPTGDNYNEQFF	TGTTCCGCAGCTCCTACAGGGGACAACTACAATGAGCAGTTCTTC
.	TRBV24-1	TRBJ2-1	.	CATSDAERGQFF	TGTGCCACCAGTGATGCTGAACGAGGGCAGTTCTTC
.	TRBV5-8	TRBJ1-2	.	CASSLGRGSLGYGYTF	TGTGCCAGCAGCTTGGGAAGGGGTAGTCTCGGCTATGGCTACACCTTC
.	TRBV3-1/TRBV3-2	TRBJ2-1	.	CASSQDTEGLYNNEQFF	TGTGCCAGCAGCCAAGATACAGAGGGACTGTACAACAATGAGCAGTTCTTC
TRBD1	TRBV7-9	TRBJ1-2	.	CASSLNPGGYGYTF	TGTGCCAGCAGCTTAAACCCAGGGGGTTATGGCTACACCTTC
.	TRBV9	TRBJ1-5	.	CASSAKGHLNQPQHF	TGTGCCAGCAGCGCCAAGGGACACCTCAATCAGCCCCAGCATTTT